Listed below are T cell receptor beta chains from one sample, sequenced in a study of shared clonotypes between healthy human individuals. Libraries were prepared by immunoSEQ multiplex PCR; TCRdb keeps only in-frame clonotypes and omits some of them. The sample has more than 2 million clones, about 94% seen once. Sequences were obtained from naive CD4+ T cells sorted from blood. The receptors were sampled from a man aged 18-30 years in good health. CDR3s include the opening cysteine and the closing phenylalanine or tryptophan. A D gene is named only where the DNA matches it firmly. The size field is filled for only some rows; it gives once, few, many or a size class.

d_call clone_size j_call v_call cdr3_aa cdr3_nt
. . TRBJ2-1 TRBV10-3 CAISDNPGQIYNEQFF TGTGCCATCAGTGATAATCCGGGACAAATATACAATGAGCAGTTCTTC
. . TRBJ2-7 TRBV7-9 CASSSQGHEQYF TGTGCCAGCAGTTCGCAGGGCCACGAGCAGTACTTC
. . TRBJ2-7 TRBV6-1 CASSEGSYEQYF TGTGCCAGCAGTGAAGGGAGCTACGAGCAGTACTTC
. . TRBJ2-7 TRBV5-1 CASSLMGEQYF TGCGCCAGCAGCTTGATGGGCGAGCAGTACTTC
TRBD2 . TRBJ2-7 TRBV6-1 CASSESHGGWYEQYF TGTGCCAGCAGTGAATCACACGGGGGGTGGTACGAGCAGTACTTC
. . TRBJ2-2 TRBV7-6 CASSLPLVGTLNTGELFF TGTGCCAGCAGCTTGCCGTTGGTGGGGACTTTGAACACCGGGGAGCTGTTTTTT
TRBD1 . TRBJ1-1 TRBV4-1 CASSQVSDRVTEAFF TGCGCCAGCAGCCAAGTAAGCGACAGGGTGACTGAAGCTTTCTTT
. few TRBJ1-6 TRBV6-1 CASSGGTSNSPLHF TGTGCCAGCAGTGGAGGGACAAGTAATTCACCCCTCCACTTT
TRBD1 . TRBJ1-1 TRBV18 CASSPTGTEAFF TGTGCCAGCTCACCGACAGGGACTGAAGCTTTCTTT
. . TRBJ2-5 TRBV27 CASATLAPGVAQYF TGTGCCAGCGCCACATTAGCCCCCGGAGTGGCCCAGTACTTC
. . TRBJ2-1 TRBV5-5 CASSLQGDRQFF TGTGCCAGCAGCTTACAGGGAGATCGGCAGTTCTTC
. once TRBJ1-6 TRBV21-1 CASRAGGAGNSPLHF TGTGCCAGCAGGGCAGGGGGCGCCGGAAATTCACCCCTCCACTTT
. . TRBJ1-2 TRBV19 CASSKGSGEITGDGYTF TGTGCCAGTAGTAAAGGGTCAGGGGAAATAACGGGCGATGGCTACACCTTC
. . TRBJ1-6 TRBV5-1 CASSLDQGSSYNSPLHF TGCGCCAGCAGCTTGGATCAGGGCAGCTCCTATAATTCACCCCTCCACTTT
. . TRBJ1-2 TRBV7-2 CASSLGVGLNYGYTF TGTGCCAGCAGCTTAGGGGTAGGATTGAACTATGGCTACACCTTC
TRBD2 . TRBJ2-2 TRBV29-1 CSDHGTSGSSSNTGELFF TGCAGCGATCACGGGACTAGCGGGTCTTCATCGAACACCGGGGAGCTGTTTTTT
. once TRBJ2-5 TRBV10-3 CALAGGEGETQYF TGTGCCCTGGCCGGAGGGGAAGGGGAGACCCAGTACTTC
TRBD2 . TRBJ2-7 TRBV9 CASSAGIAGDLGQYF TGTGCCAGCAGCGCGGGGATAGCGGGGGACTTGGGGCAGTACTTC
. few TRBJ1-2 TRBV19 CASSIGGASSGGYTF TGTGCCAGTAGTATAGGAGGAGCCTCCTCGGGTGGCTACACCTTC
. . TRBJ2-4 TRBV6-1 CASISGPKNIQYF TGTGCCAGCATCTCGGGACCCAAAAACATTCAGTACTTC
. once TRBJ2-7 TRBV30 CAWRLLRSYEQYF TGTGCCTGGAGGCTCCTACGGTCCTACGAGCAGTACTTC
. . TRBJ2-3 TRBV7-9 CASSFRQIDTQYF TGTGCCAGCAGCTTTCGACAGATAGATACGCAGTATTTT
. . TRBJ1-2 TRBV28 CASSSLGEAYGYTF TGTGCCAGCAGTTCCCTCGGGGAGGCATATGGCTACACCTTC
. few TRBJ1-5 TRBV28 CASGLLNQPQHF TGTGCCTCCGGACTGTTGAATCAGCCCCAGCATTTT
TRBD2 . TRBJ2-7 TRBV11-2 CASSSRLGGSSYEQYF TGTGCCAGCAGCTCCCGACTGGGCGGGAGCTCCTACGAGCAGTACTTC
. . TRBJ2-1 TRBV4-1 CASSQLPSAQPYNEQFF TGCGCCAGCAGCCAACTCCCCTCAGCGCAACCCTACAATGAGCAGTTCTTC
TRBD2 once TRBJ2-3 TRBV10-1 CASNDGRGTDTQYF TGCGCCAGCAACGATGGGAGGGGAACAGATACGCAGTATTTT
TRBD1 few TRBJ1-3 TRBV6-1 CASRQGSGNTIYF TGTGCCAGCAGACAGGGGTCTGGAAACACCATATATTTT
. . TRBJ1-1 TRBV28 CASSSSGLGTEAFF TGTGCCAGCAGCTCCTCAGGTCTAGGGACTGAAGCTTTCTTT
TRBD1 . TRBJ2-5 TRBV10-3 CAIRGQGVGETQYF TGTGCCATCAGGGGACAGGGGGTTGGAGAGACCCAGTACTTC
TRBD2 . TRBJ2-2 TRBV7-2 CASTARLAGANGELFF TGTGCCAGCACCGCCAGACTAGCGGGGGCAAACGGGGAGCTGTTTTTT
. . TRBJ1-5 TRBV28 CASRQGNQPQHF TGTGCCAGCAGGCAGGGAAATCAGCCCCAGCATTTT
. . TRBJ2-1 TRBV28 CASRAAPSYNEQFF TGTGCCAGCAGAGCGGCACCATCCTACAATGAGCAGTTCTTC
. . TRBJ2-7 TRBV30 CAWSVRGGRVYEQYF TGTGCCTGGAGTGTACGAGGCGGTAGGGTCTACGAGCAGTACTTC
. . TRBJ2-7 TRBV29-1 CSVRGTYEQYF TGCAGCGTTCGCGGGACTTACGAGCAGTACTTC
. . TRBJ1-2 TRBV5-1 CASSVELDYGYTF TGCGCCAGCAGCGTGGAGTTGGACTATGGCTACACCTTC
TRBD1 . TRBJ1-4 TRBV5-1 CASSFGDREHEKLFF TGCGCCAGCAGCTTTGGGGACAGGGAACATGAAAAACTGTTTTTT
TRBD2 . TRBJ2-2 TRBV28 CASSLEASGKELFF TGTGCCAGCAGTTTGGAGGCTAGCGGGAAGGAGCTGTTTTTT
. . TRBJ2-7 TRBV30 CAWLRQAAGYEQYF TGTGCCTGGCTCCGGCAGGCCGCAGGCTACGAGCAGTACTTC
. . TRBJ2-3 TRBV10-2 CATSRWDSSTDTQYF TGCGCCACCAGCCGATGGGATTCTAGCACAGATACGCAGTATTTT
. once TRBJ1-2 TRBV6-1 CASSGQRSKGYYGYTF TGTGCCAGCAGTGGACAGAGAAGTAAGGGGTACTATGGCTACACCTTC
. . TRBJ2-2 TRBV11-2 CASSLDWVTGELFF TGTGCCAGCAGCTTAGATTGGGTCACCGGGGAGCTGTTTTTT
TRBD1 . TRBJ2-7 TRBV30 CAWSSRQGAYEQYF TGTGCCTGGAGTTCGCGACAGGGCGCCTACGAGCAGTACTTC
. . TRBJ1-2 TRBV7-9 CASSLLDGAWGYTF TGTGCCAGCAGCCTGCTGGACGGGGCCTGGGGCTACACCTTC
. . TRBJ2-7 TRBV11-2 CASSPPTGTHYEQYF TGTGCCAGCAGTCCCCCAACCGGGACCCACTACGAGCAGTACTTC
. . TRBJ1-5 TRBV28 CASSNPYQPQHF TGTGCCAGCAGCAACCCCTATCAGCCCCAGCATTTT
TRBD1 . TRBJ1-6 TRBV9 CASSASPGTADSPLHF TGTGCCAGCAGCGCGTCACCCGGGACAGCGGATTCACCCCTCCACTTT
TRBD1 . TRBJ2-5 TRBV5-6 CASAETGGSVMETQYF TGTGCCAGCGCCGAGACAGGGGGTTCGGTTATGGAGACCCAGTACTTC
. . TRBJ2-7 TRBV30 CAWSVFGTDAAYEQYF TGTGCCTGGAGTGTCTTCGGGACGGACGCTGCCTACGAGCAGTACTTC
TRBD1 . TRBJ1-1 TRBV30 CAWRRTGLNTEAFF TGTGCCTGGAGAAGGACAGGGTTGAACACTGAAGCTTTCTTT
. . TRBJ2-5 TRBV29-1 CSVLSPGSETQYF TGCAGCGTTCTTTCTCCAGGGAGTGAGACCCAGTACTTC
TRBD2 few TRBJ2-7 TRBV11-2 CASSLAGGPYEQYF TGTGCCAGCAGCTTAGCGGGAGGGCCCTACGAGCAGTACTTC
. . TRBJ1-6 TRBV28 CASGRGVRNSPLHF TGTGCCAGCGGCAGAGGGGTCCGTAATTCACCCCTCCACTTT
. once TRBJ1-1 TRBV10-3 CAIRANPDGVTEAFF TGTGCCATCAGGGCGAACCCGGACGGGGTCACTGAAGCTTTCTTT
. . TRBJ1-1 TRBV5-6 CASSLAVTTGPNTEAFF TGTGCCAGCAGCTTAGCGGTTACTACAGGGCCGAACACTGAAGCTTTCTTT
TRBD2 . TRBJ2-2 TRBV7-9 CASNSGVYPGELFF TGTGCCAGCAACAGCGGGGTTTACCCCGGGGAGCTGTTTTTT
TRBD1 . TRBJ1-5 TRBV28 CASSPQGWDSNQPQHF TGTGCCAGCAGCCCACAGGGGTGGGATAGCAATCAGCCCCAGCATTTT
. . TRBJ2-1 TRBV29-1 CSVGFGSDYSYNEQFF TGCAGCGTCGGGTTCGGGTCAGATTACTCCTACAATGAGCAGTTCTTC
TRBD2 . TRBJ2-7 TRBV18 CASSPGLQYEQYF TGTGCCAGCTCACCGGGACTACAATACGAGCAGTACTTC